The next 16 T cell receptor beta chains were all read from a single sample in a study of blood T cells in healthy people across ages. It was with a sample-barcoded 5' primer and a J-beta primer mix that a second PCR of roughly 7 to 12 cycles was run. TCRdb processed the 5' RACE reads anew with MiXCR; each CDR3 protein has one entry. The sample lists 1.8 million or so distinct CDR3 sequences, 30% to 40% occurring once. Sequencing was performed on blood. The source is a human donor in good health.

This clonotype has only a few counts. The chain links TRBV10-3 to TRBJ1-2; D remains unclear. V dropped 7 bases and J dropped 6 bases, with 15 bases sitting between them. This CDR3 is built from 13 residues. From germline, CDR1 is ENHRY and CDR2 SYGVKD. The CDR3, as DNA: TGTGCCATCAACGAGGATAGGGATCATGGCTACACCTTC. Its protein product is CAINEDRDHGYTF.

The table lists this clonotype with a few counts. CDR3 sequence (DNA): TGTGCCAGCAGCCCTCGTGCAGGGGAGATTTATGGCTACACCTTC. As protein: CASSPRAGEIYGYTF. This sequence joins TRBV5-5 and TRBJ1-2, with D maybe TRBD1 (6 bases). Trimming stripped 4 bases from V and 5 bases from J, with 18 bases between. CDR1 is SGHKS, CDR2 YYEKEE, per germline (reference sequence). The CDR3 is made up of 15 amino acids.

This clonotype was detected only once. The chain recombines TRBV7-9 with TRBJ1-4, with D uncertain. The CDR3 sequence is 19 residues long. V was shortened by 1 base and J by 5 bases, with 23 bases between the two germline ends. CDR1 SEHNR and CDR2 FQNEAQ come from the germline V gene (reference sequence). The chain's CDR3 is CASSLGVLGHTLVNEKLFF. The DNA for the CDR3 is TGTGCCAGCAGCTTAGGTGTTCTGGGCCATACACTGGTGAATGAAAAACTGTTTTTT.

The V and J genes are TRBV29-1 and TRBJ1-2; 7 bases fit TRBD1. J was trimmed by 8 bases and V by 6 bases; bases with no gene match: 9. Germline CDR1 SQVTM, CDR2 ANQGSEA. CDR3 length equals 12 residues. The CDR3 here is CSVADRDGGYTF. CDR3 sequence (DNA): TGCAGCGTGGCTGACAGGGATGGGGGCTACACCTTC. Variable domain in full (rest from reference TRBV29-1 and TRBJ1-2): SAVISQKPSRDICQRGTSLTIQCQVDSQVTMMFWYRQQPGQSLTLIATANQGSEATYESGFVIDKFPISRPNLTFSTLTVSNMSPEDSSIYLCSVADRDGGYTFGSGTRLTVV.

The table lists this clonotype with a few counts. V gene TRBV4-3 combines with J gene TRBJ2-3; the D is unclear. Trimming pared 0 bases from V and 3 bases from J, leaving 10 bases between. This CDR3 has 15 residues. Germline loops: CDR1 LGHNA, CDR2 YSLEER. The CDR3 nucleotides are TGCGCCAGCAGCCAAGACCGCGACCAAACAGATACGCAGTATTTT. As protein: CASSQDRDQTDTQYF.

This chain joins TRBV30 and TRBJ2-7, with D tentatively TRBD1 (6 bases). The V end was cut by 1 base, the J end by 1 base, with 17 bases between. Germline values: CDR1 GTSNPN, CDR2 SVGIG (reference sequence). The CDR3 is made up of 16 amino acids. This CDR3 reads CAWSEDSNILSYEQYF. CDR3 DNA: TGTGCCTGGAGTGAGGACAGTAACATCCTTTCCTACGAGCAGTACTTC.

This clonotype showed up just a few times. The rearrangement links TRBV2 to TRBJ2-7; no clear D. The germline gives CDR1 SNHLY, CDR2 FYNNEI. The CDR3 length is 14 residues. V shed 0 bases and J shed 5 bases, with 11 bases lying between them. CDR3 sequence reads: CASSEARGYHEQYF. The CDR3 DNA follows: TGTGCCAGCAGTGAAGCCCGTGGGTACCACGAGCAGTACTTC.

The chain recombines TRBV20-1 with TRBJ1-1, with 7 bases that match TRBD1. The CDR3 spans 17 residues. V lost 0 bases to trimming and J lost 4 bases; unmatched junction nucleotides: 14. Per the germline V gene, CDR1 is DFQATT and CDR2 is SNEGSKA (reference sequence). CDR3 region: CSARDPRGGQKSTEAFF. DNA for the CDR3: TGCAGTGCTAGAGATCCGCGAGGGGGACAGAAGAGCACTGAAGCTTTCTTT.

This clonotype was picked up a small number of times. This chain uses TRBV5-1 with TRBJ2-5, with a possible D match to TRBD1 (6 bases). Germline loops: CDR1 SGHRS, CDR2 YFSETQ. The CDR3 loop spans 15 amino acids. V was clipped by 0 bases and J by 2 bases, with 11 bases between them. DNA of the CDR3: TGCGCCAGCAGCTTGGCCCACAGGGCGCAAGAGACCCAGTACTTC. It codes for CASSLAHRAQETQYF.

The sample holds a few counts of this clonotype. V usage is TRBV5-1 and J usage is TRBJ2-1, with a tentative D call TRBD2 (6 bases). This CDR3 is 14 amino acids long. V was clipped by 2 bases and J by 6 bases, with 12 bases between them. Germline values: CDR1 SGHRS, CDR2 YFSETQ. The CDR3 nucleotides are TGCGCCAGCAGCTTCTTTGGGGGGAGCAATGAGCAGTTCTTC. This sequence encodes CASSFFGGSNEQFF.

This chain joins TRBV9 and TRBJ2-2; 11 positions match TRBD2. V shed 4 bases and J 8 bases; nucleotides not matched to a gene: 22. The CDR3 has 20 amino acids. The germline CDR1 and CDR2 sequences are SGDLS and YYNGEE. The CDR3 loop reads CASSTPGVTSGAPNLGELFF. The CDR3 DNA sequence: TGTGCCAGCAGCACCCCAGGGGTGACTAGCGGGGCTCCTAACTTGGGGGAGCTGTTTTTT.

This chain joins TRBV20-1 and TRBJ2-7; 7 positions agree with TRBD2. Trimming removed 3 bases from V and 2 bases from J; junction bases left unmatched: 7. The CDR3 runs to 14 residues. Germline V gives CDR1 DFQATT, CDR2 SNEGSKA (reference sequence). The DNA for the CDR3 is TGCAGTGCTAGGAGCGGGGAAAACCCCTACGAGCAGTACTTC. This gives the protein CSARSGENPYEQYF.

The V and J genes are TRBV29-1 and TRBJ2-3; no clear D gene. V lost 3 bases and J lost 0, with 13 bases in between. Per the germline V gene, CDR1 is SQVTM and CDR2 is ANQGSEA. The CDR3 length is 15 residues. CDR3 bases: TGCAGCGTTGATAGGGCAGAAGCAAGCACAGATACGCAGTATTTT. This encodes CSVDRAEASTDTQYF.

The V and J genes are TRBV6-1 and TRBJ1-2, with D perhaps matching TRBD1 (5 bases). Germline-derived CDR1 and CDR2 are MNHNS and SASEGT. This CDR3 is 14 amino acids long. Trimming took off 5 bases at V and 4 bases at J, with 14 bases between the two ends. The CDR3 coding sequence is TGTGCCAGCAGTACTGAGGGGCAGTTCTATGGCTACACCTTC. It is translated as CASSTEGQFYGYTF.

This clonotype was detected a few times. The chain joins TRBV9 to TRBJ1-1; a weak D match, TRBD1 (5 bases). V dropped 6 bases and J dropped 2 bases, with 11 bases sitting between them. CDR1 is SGDLS, CDR2 YYNGEE, per germline. The CDR3 extends over 13 amino acids. The CDR3 here is CASTRVSNTEAFF. In DNA, the CDR3 is TGTGCCAGCACCAGGGTATCCAACACTGAAGCTTTCTTT. The full variable domain, completed using reference TRBV9 and TRBJ1-1, is DSGVTQTPKHLITATGQRVTLRCSPRSGDLSVYWYQQSLDQGLQFLIQYYNGEERAKGNILERFSAQQFPDLHSELNLSSLELGDSALYFCASTRVSNTEAFFGQGTRLTVV.

This clonotype was picked up a small number of times. The chain links TRBV20-1 to TRBJ2-7, with 9 bases that match TRBD1. Unmatched junction bases numbered 10, after V lost 3 bases and J lost 4 bases. This CDR3 contains 15 residues. From germline, CDR1 is DFQATT and CDR2 SNEGSKA (reference sequence). The CDR3 loop reads CSASGQGLGRYEQYF. As DNA, the CDR3 is TGCAGTGCTAGCGGACAGGGGTTGGGGCGGTACGAGCAGTACTTC.